The subject of this entry is one TCR beta chain. Trimming removed 4 bases at V and 3 bases at J, with 11 bases between. The length of the CDR3 is 14 residues. Germline assignment: CDR1 SGHRS and CDR2 YFSETQ. The source of the sample is a study of blood T cell repertoires in COVID-19. Study summary: Researchers got acute and convalescent COVID-19 samples from the United States, Italy and Spain. T cells, B-cell-depleted T cells, or PBMCs provided the cDNA or gDNA that served as material.

Under the authors' procedure: Estimates of nucleated cell counts were drawn from the amplification of reference gene primers. Some clones are missing from TCRdb's copy, which holds only in-frame ones; the method was immunoSEQ multiplex PCR. V and J calls and clone size follow that table, whereas D and trimming were derived from the DNA. Among about 140,000 clones listed, approximately 86% were seen once. The sequenced sample consisted of peripheral blood. The origin of this receptor is a woman in her sixties or seventies with acute or convalescent COVID-19. The rearrangement joins TRBV5-1 to TRBJ2-1; D is perhaps TRBD2 (5 bases). For the CDR3, the DNA is TGCGCCAGCAGCGATACGGGGAGCTACAATGAGCAGTTCTTC. Protein product: CASSDTGSYNEQFF.